This entry concerns a single TCR beta chain. Germline V gene data show CDR1 as WNHNN and CDR2 as SYGVQD (reference sequence). This CDR3 spans 16 amino acids. Trimming took 6 bases from V and 4 from J; bases not matched to a gene: 6. As processed by the authors: From reference gene primer amplification, estimates of nucleated cell counts were derived. Here immunoSEQ multiplex PCR was the method, and the copy in TCRdb shows in-frame clones only, minus some. That table is the source of V, J and clone size, and D and trimming were worked out from the DNA. The sample records 64,000 or so clones, 75% to 85% being singletons. The sample belongs to a study of blood T cell repertoires in COVID-19. Study details: Acute-phase and convalescent COVID-19 samples originated in the United States, Italy and Spain. T cells, B-cell-depleted T cells, or PBMCs provided the cDNA or gDNA that served as material.

The sequenced sample was peripheral blood. The V gene is TRBV10-1, the J gene TRBJ2-2, with 12 bases lining up with TRBD1. This TCR was recovered from a human donor in a cohort sampled during active COVID-19. CDR3 DNA sequence: TGCGCCAGCAGCATGGGACAGGGGGCGGTCACCGGGGAGCTGTTTTTT. Translating gives CASSMGQGAVTGELFF.